This T cell receptor (beta chain) was found in a study of CD8 T cells in Susac syndrome. Random hexamers were used to reverse transcribe the RNA input (about 0.5 to 1 ug). It was immunoSEQ multiplex PCR that amplified TCR beta CDR3 across 54 Vbeta and 13 Jbeta. TCRdb re-called the immunoSEQ multiplex PCR reads with MiXCR, one entry per CDR3 protein. The data show over 150,000 distinct CDR3 sequences, around 94% seen once. This CDR3 region has 15 residues. CDR1 is SGDLS, CDR2 YYNGEE, per germline. Trimming removed 0 bases at V and 8 bases at J, with 15 bases between. This chain connects TRBV9 to TRBJ2-1; D gene unclear. The material sequenced was CD4+ T cells from PBMCs. This clonotype was obtained from a human donor with Susac syndrome. The CDR3 sequence is CASSVGGVQVYEQFF. In DNA form, the CDR3 reads TGTGCCAGCAGCGTAGGTGGGGTCCAGGTCTATGAGCAGTTCTTC.